This TCR beta chain was recovered during a study of shared clonotypes between healthy human individuals. Study in general: Plates per donor: three CD4 naive, three CD4 memory, two CD8 naive, one CD8 memory. Study results and limitations: Incompleteness in sorted-subset sequencing, despite large depth, was shown by rarefaction.

At deep level, the assay was performed. Here immunoSEQ multiplex PCR was the method, and the copy in TCRdb shows in-frame clones only, minus some. The sample has around 720,000 clones, around three quarters seen once. Turning to this clone: The target antigen is unknown.

Donors were healthy HIV-negative adults without recent acute infections or vaccinations. The V end lost 4 bases, the J end lost 7 bases, and 15 bases lay between the germline ends. Germline values: CDR1 SGHRS, CDR2 YFSETQ. The CDR3 spans 13 residues. The sample consisted of memory CD4+ T cells sorted from blood. Subset: CD45RA-negative fraction. The TCR originated in a woman aged 30 to 39 in good health. The chain joins TRBV5-1 to TRBJ2-7, with D perhaps matching TRBD1 or TRBD2 (5 bases each). CDR3 DNA: TGCGCCAGCAGCCCGGACCCCGAGGGGGAGCAGTACTTC. It yields the protein CASSPDPEGEQYF.